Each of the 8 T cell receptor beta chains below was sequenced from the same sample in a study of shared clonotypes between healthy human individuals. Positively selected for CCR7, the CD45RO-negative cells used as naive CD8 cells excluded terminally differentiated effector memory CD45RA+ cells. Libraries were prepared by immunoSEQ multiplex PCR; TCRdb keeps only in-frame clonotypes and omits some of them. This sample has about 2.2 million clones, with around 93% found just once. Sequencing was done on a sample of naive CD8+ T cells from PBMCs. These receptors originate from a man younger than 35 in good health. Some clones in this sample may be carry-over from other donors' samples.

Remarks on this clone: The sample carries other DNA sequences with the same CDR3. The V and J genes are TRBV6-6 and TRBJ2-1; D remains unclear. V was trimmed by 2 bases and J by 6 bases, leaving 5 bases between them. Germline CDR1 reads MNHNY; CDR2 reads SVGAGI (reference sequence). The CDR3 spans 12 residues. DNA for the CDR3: TGTGCCAGCAGTTACGGGGTCAATGAGCAGTTCTTC. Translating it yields CASSYGVNEQFF.

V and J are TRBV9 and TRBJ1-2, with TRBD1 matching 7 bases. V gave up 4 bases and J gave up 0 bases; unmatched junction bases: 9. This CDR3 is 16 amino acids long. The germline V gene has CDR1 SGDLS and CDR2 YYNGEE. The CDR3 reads CASSHPNRGTNYGYTF. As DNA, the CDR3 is TGTGCCAGCAGCCACCCAAACAGGGGAACTAACTATGGCTACACCTTC. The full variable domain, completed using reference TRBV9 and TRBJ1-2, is DSGVTQTPKHLITATGQRVTLRCSPRSGDLSVYWYQQSLDQGLQFLIQYYNGEERAKGNILERFSAQQFPDLHSELNLSSLELGDSALYFCASSHPNRGTNYGYTFGSGTRLTVV.

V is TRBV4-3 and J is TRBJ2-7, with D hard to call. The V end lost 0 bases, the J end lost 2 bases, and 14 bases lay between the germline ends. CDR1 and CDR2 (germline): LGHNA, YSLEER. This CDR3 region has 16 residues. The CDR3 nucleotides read TGCGCCAGCAGCCAAGATAAGGGAAAGCCCCCCTACGAGCAGTACTTC. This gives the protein CASSQDKGKPPYEQYF.

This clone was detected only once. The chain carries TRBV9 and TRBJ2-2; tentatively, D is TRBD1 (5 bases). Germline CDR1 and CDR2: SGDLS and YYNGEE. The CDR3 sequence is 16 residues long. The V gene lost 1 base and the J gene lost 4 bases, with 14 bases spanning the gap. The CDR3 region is CASSVPDTNPTGELFF. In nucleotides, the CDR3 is TGTGCCAGCAGCGTACCGGACACCAACCCCACCGGGGAGCTGTTTTTT.

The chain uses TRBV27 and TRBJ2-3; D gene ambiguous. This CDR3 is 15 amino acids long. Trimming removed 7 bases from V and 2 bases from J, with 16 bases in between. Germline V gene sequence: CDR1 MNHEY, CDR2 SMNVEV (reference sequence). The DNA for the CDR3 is TGTGCCAGCACCAATAGACTCGGGCTCACAGATACGCAGTATTTT. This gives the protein CASTNRLGLTDTQYF.

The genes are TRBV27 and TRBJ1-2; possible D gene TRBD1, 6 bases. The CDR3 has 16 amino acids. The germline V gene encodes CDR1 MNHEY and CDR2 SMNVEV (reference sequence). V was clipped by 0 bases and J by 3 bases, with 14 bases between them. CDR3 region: CASSLSRSQGYYGYTF. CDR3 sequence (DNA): TGTGCCAGCAGTTTATCGAGGTCCCAGGGGTACTATGGCTACACCTTC.

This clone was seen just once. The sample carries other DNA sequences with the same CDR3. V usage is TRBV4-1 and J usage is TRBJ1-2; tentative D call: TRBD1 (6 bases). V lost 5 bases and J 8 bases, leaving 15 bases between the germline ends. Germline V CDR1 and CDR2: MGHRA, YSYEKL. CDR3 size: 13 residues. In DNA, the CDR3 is TGCGCCAGCAGCATTCTAACCGGACAGGGCTACACCTTC. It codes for CASSILTGQGYTF.

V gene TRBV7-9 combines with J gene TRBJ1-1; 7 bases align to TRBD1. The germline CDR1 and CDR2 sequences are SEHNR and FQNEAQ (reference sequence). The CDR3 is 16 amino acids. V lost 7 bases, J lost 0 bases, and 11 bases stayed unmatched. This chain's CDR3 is CASNLPDRPMNTEAFF. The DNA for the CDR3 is TGTGCCAGCAACCTACCGGACAGGCCGATGAACACTGAAGCTTTCTTT.